A selection of T cell receptor beta chains follows, all from one sample in a study of T-cell reconstitution after alpha-beta-depleted transplantation in children. TCRdb independently ran MiXCR on the PCR reads; one entry per CDR3 protein. The sample lists 420,000 or so distinct CDR3 sequences, around 9.9% occurring once. Here the sequenced sample was PBMCs from the stem cell graft donor, taken from the stem cell graft. These receptors were taken from a human donor who donated a stem cell graft to a child with acute myeloid leukemia. CDR3s include the opening cysteine and the closing phenylalanine or tryptophan. A D gene is named only where the DNA matches it firmly. Clone sizes are given selectively: once, few, many, or a class where the clone is expanded.

TRBJ2-1 TRBV3-1 - - CASSQGRGAVQFF TGTGCCAGCAGCCAAGGGAGAGGGGCGGTTCAGTTCTTC
TRBJ1-2 TRBV5-1 - - CASTGGYGLANYGYTF TGCGCCAGCACCGGGGGCTACGGGTTAGCTAACTATGGCTACACCTTC
TRBJ2-5 TRBV5-6 - few CASSSPWQTALETQYF TGTGCCAGCAGCTCGCCCTGGCAGACTGCCCTGGAGACCCAGTACTTC
TRBJ2-5 TRBV15 - - CATSTGDNQETQYF TGTGCCACCAGCACAGGGGACAACCAAGAGACCCAGTACTTC
TRBJ2-1 TRBV7-2 - - CASSFGSGYNEQFF TGTGCCAGCAGCTTTGGGAGCGGATACAATGAGCAGTTCTTC
TRBJ2-7 TRBV7-9 TRBD2 - CASTPPGLAGSYEQYF TGTGCCAGCACCCCTCCGGGGCTAGCGGGATCCTACGAGCAGTACTTC
TRBJ1-1 TRBV18 - - CASSPTRQAGSGTEAFF TGTGCCAGCTCACCAACCCGACAGGCTGGGAGTGGAACTGAAGCTTTCTTT
TRBJ2-1 TRBV6-5 - few CASGTLSYNEQFF TGTGCCAGCGGGACCCTGTCCTACAATGAGCAGTTCTTC
TRBJ1-5 TRBV4-2 TRBD1 - CASSQETGGGSNQPQHF TGTGCCAGCAGCCAAGAGACAGGGGGCGGGAGCAATCAGCCCCAGCATTTT
TRBJ2-3 TRBV20-1 - - CSASVTGSTDTQYF TGCAGTGCTTCTGTAACAGGGAGCACAGATACGCAGTATTTT
TRBJ2-4 TRBV14 - few CASSHDGNIQYF TGTGCCAGCAGCCATGACGGAAACATTCAGTACTTC
TRBJ1-1 TRBV5-1 TRBD1 - CASSPDRVSNTEAFF TGCGCCAGCAGCCCAGACAGGGTCTCGAACACTGAAGCTTTCTTT
TRBJ2-3 TRBV5-1 TRBD1 many CASSLDGTGTDTQYF TGCGCCAGCAGCTTGGACGGGACAGGCACAGATACGCAGTATTTT
TRBJ2-5 TRBV5-6 TRBD2 many CASSLPPAGGRETQYF TGTGCCAGCAGCTTGCCCCCAGCGGGGGGGCGTGAGACCCAGTACTTC
TRBJ1-1 TRBV29-1 - few CSVETDRNTEAFF TGCAGCGTTGAAACGGACAGGAACACTGAAGCTTTCTTT
TRBJ1-2 TRBV5-1 TRBD1 few CASSLGDRGGYTF TGCGCCAGCAGCTTGGGCGACAGGGGAGGCTACACCTTC
TRBJ2-3 TRBV4-2 - - CASSQGASDTDTQYF TGTGCCAGCAGCCAAGGTGCTAGCGACACAGATACGCAGTATTTT
TRBJ1-2 TRBV30 TRBD1 - CASQGQGAYGYTF TGTGCCTCACAGGGACAGGGGGCATATGGCTACACCTTC
TRBJ2-1 TRBV7-9 - few CASSSVLGRLGNEQFF TGTGCCAGCAGCTCCGTCTTAGGGAGATTGGGGAATGAGCAGTTCTTC
TRBJ2-5 TRBV18 TRBD2 few CASSPRGGLETQYF TGTGCCAGCTCACCACGCGGGGGACTGGAGACCCAGTACTTC
TRBJ2-2 TRBV6-5 TRBD1 many CASRPGTGKSGELFF TGTGCCAGCAGGCCCGGGACAGGGAAGTCCGGGGAGCTGTTTTTT
TRBJ2-3 TRBV27 - many CASRSEMRDTQYF TGTGCCAGCCGTTCCGAGATGCGTGATACGCAGTATTTT
TRBJ1-1 TRBV11-2 - - CASSLVDAGAFF TGTGCCAGCAGCTTAGTTGACGCGGGAGCTTTCTTT
TRBJ2-1 TRBV5-6 TRBD2 few CASSFGTSGRDEQFF TGTGCCAGCAGCTTCGGGACTAGCGGGAGGGATGAGCAGTTCTTC
TRBJ2-1 TRBV19 TRBD1 - CASSPYRGLGYNEQFF TGTGCCAGTAGTCCCTACAGGGGGCTAGGGTACAATGAGCAGTTCTTC
TRBJ2-5 TRBV7-2 - - CASSPRAQGVETQYF TGTGCCAGCAGCCCGAGAGCCCAGGGAGTAGAGACCCAGTACTTC
TRBJ1-6 TRBV20-1 - - CSARIGTKDSPLHF TGCAGTGCTAGGATTGGGACCAAAGATTCACCCCTCCACTTT
TRBJ1-3 TRBV7-6 TRBD1 many CASSRDRGPGNTIYF TGTGCCAGCAGCCGCGACAGGGGGCCAGGAAACACCATATATTTT
TRBJ2-1 TRBV14 TRBD2 - CASSQAPGGLGNEQFF TGTGCCAGCAGCCAAGCCCCGGGGGGACTAGGAAATGAGCAGTTCTTC
TRBJ1-2 TRBV9 - - CASSVTPDSTYGYTF TGTGCCAGCAGCGTAACCCCGGACAGTACCTATGGCTACACCTTC